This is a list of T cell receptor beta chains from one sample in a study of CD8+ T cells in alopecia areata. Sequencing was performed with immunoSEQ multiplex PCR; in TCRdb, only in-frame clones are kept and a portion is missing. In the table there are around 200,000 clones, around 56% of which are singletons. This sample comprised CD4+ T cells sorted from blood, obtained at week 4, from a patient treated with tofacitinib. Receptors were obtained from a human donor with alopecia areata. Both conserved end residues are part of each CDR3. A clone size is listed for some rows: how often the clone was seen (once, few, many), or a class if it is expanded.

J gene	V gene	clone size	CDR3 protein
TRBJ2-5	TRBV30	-	CAWNRRLAEETQYF
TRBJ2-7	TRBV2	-	CASRTSGLHEQYF
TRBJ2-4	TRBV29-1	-	CSVEGRLAENVAKNIQYF
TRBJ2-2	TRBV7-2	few	CASRAPSNTGELFF
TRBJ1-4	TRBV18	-	CASTGTANEKLFF
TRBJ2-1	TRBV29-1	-	CSVEPSYNEQFF
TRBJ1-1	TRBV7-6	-	CASSLPGEATEAFF
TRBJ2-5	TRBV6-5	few	CASSKQGTQETQYF
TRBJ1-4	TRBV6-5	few	CASSPRAGVELFF
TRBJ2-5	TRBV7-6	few	CASGDAEETQYF
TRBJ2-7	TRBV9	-	CATGGLSSYEQYF
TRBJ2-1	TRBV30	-	CAWRRLAEVYNEQFF
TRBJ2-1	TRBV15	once	CATSKNTREQFF
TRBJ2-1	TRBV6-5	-	CASSYPGLGQNEQFF
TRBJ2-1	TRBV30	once	CAWSGGRAANEQFF
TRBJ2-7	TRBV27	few	CASNFSGRAFDEQYF
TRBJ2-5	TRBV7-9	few	CASSSAPTSPQETQYF
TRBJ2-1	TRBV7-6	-	CASSHPGAGGNEQFF
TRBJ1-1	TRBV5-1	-	CASSLTGRDTEAFF
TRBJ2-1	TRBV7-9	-	CASKGASGSVDEQFF
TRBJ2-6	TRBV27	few	CASGPGQGVTGANVLTF
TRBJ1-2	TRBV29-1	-	CSVSTGLGYGYTF
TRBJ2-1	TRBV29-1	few	CSVGTLLWGEQFF
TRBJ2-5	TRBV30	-	CAWSYGQGYGETQYF
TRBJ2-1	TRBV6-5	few	CASSPTSGYNEQFF
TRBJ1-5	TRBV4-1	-	CASSQGTGANQPQHF
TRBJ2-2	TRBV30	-	CAYSGQGVTGELFF
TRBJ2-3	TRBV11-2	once	CASSPPTRDTQYF
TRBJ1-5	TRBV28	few	CASSVRDGSNQPQHF
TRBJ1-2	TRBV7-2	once	CASATTQGNYGYTF
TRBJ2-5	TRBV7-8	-	CASSPTGGRETQYF
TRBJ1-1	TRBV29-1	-	CSVRGAYGTEAFF
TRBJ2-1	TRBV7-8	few	CASYERGMGNEQFF
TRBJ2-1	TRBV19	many	CASTSSGSWGEQFF
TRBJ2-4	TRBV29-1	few	CSVVPGRGQPKNIQYF
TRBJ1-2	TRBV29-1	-	CSVNLQTAYGYTF
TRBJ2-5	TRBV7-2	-	CASSLVRLSQTQYF
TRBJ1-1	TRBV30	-	CAWRGNTEAFF
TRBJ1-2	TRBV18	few	CASSPQQKETYGYTF
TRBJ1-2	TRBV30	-	CAWARRDRGGLNYGYTF
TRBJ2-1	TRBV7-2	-	CASSLRLAGGPHEQFF
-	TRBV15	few	CATSRDRGYEQYF
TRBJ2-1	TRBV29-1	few	CSVSAGANEQFF
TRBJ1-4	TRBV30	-	CAWSSPQWGPSGKLFF
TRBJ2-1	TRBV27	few	CASSLGTGGPEYNEQFF
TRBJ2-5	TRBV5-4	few	CASSWSGRVGETQYF
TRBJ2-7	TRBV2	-	CASSDGTGPYEQYF
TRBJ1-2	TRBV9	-	CASSVGEGQGRTYYGYTF
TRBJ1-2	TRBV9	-	CASSAGGGGYTF
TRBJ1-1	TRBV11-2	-	CASSLQPNTEAFF
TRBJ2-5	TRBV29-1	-	CSTSPPQETQYF
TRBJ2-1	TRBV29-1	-	CSVFRTSGSSNEQFF
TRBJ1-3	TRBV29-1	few	CSVGRGPGNTIYF
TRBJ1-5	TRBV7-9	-	CASSFGKGLSNQPQHF